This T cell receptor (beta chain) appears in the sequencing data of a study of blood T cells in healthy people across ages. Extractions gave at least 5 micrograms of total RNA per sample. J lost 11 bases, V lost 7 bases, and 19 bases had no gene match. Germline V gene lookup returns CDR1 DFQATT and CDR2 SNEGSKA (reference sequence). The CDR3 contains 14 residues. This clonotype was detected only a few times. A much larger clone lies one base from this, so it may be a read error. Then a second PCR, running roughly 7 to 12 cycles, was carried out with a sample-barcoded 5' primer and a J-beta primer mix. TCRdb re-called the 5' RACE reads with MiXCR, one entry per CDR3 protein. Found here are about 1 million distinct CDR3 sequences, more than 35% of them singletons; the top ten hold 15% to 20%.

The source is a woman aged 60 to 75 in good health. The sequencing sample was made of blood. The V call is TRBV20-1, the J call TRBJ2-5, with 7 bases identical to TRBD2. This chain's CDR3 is CSGAAGALNNEQYF. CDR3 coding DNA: TGCAGTGGCGCGGCGGGAGCCCTTAACAATGAGCAGTACTTC.